The rows below give T cell receptor beta chains drawn from one sample of a study of OX40 agonist ivuxolimab in advanced cancers. TCRdb keeps only in-frame clones here, not all; method: immunoSEQ multiplex PCR. The profile shows tens of thousands of clones, about 91% of them singletons. The sequencing used CD4+ or CD8+ T cells sorted from blood, collected in a trial of the OX40 agonist ivuxolimab. The origin of the receptors is an adult with an advanced solid tumor such as melanoma, head and neck, liver or kidney cancer. CDR3s include the opening cysteine and the closing phenylalanine or tryptophan. The D gene is left open where the match is weak. The size field is filled for only some rows; it gives once, few, many or a size class.

- | - | 14 | TRBJ2-1 | TRBV18 | CASSPRTFHNEQFF | TGTGCCAGCTCACCACGGACGTTCCACAATGAGCAGTTCTTC
- | - | 13 | TRBJ2-7 | TRBV27 | CASSFSASYEQYF | TGTGCCAGCAGTTTTTCGGCCTCCTACGAGCAGTACTTC
TRBD1 | - | 14 | TRBJ1-2 | TRBV25-1 | CASSEVTGAYGYTF | TGTGCCAGCAGTGAGGTGACAGGGGCGTATGGCTACACCTTC
TRBD1 | - | 15 | TRBJ1-5 | TRBV30 | CAWTKPGQGIQPQHF | TGTGCCTGGACTAAACCGGGACAGGGGATTCAGCCCCAGCATTTT
- | many | 15 | TRBJ2-2 | TRBV6-5 | CASSYSDENTGELFF | TGTGCCAGCAGTTACTCGGACGAGAACACCGGGGAGCTGTTTTTT
TRBD1 | - | 15 | TRBJ1-2 | TRBV19 | CASAGVQGAVYGYTF | TGTGCCAGTGCCGGGGTGCAGGGGGCCGTCTATGGCTACACCTTC
TRBD2 | - | 14 | TRBJ2-1 | TRBV2 | CASLPGLTYNEQFF | TGTGCCAGCCTACCGGGACTAACATACAATGAGCAGTTCTTC
TRBD2 | - | 14 | TRBJ2-7 | TRBV2 | CASSKGLADYEQYF | TGTGCCAGCAGTAAGGGACTAGCGGACTACGAGCAGTACTTC
- | few | 14 | TRBJ1-5 | TRBV6-1 | CASTYLGHNQPQHF | TGTGCCAGCACATACCTGGGGCACAATCAGCCCCAGCATTTT
- | - | 15 | TRBJ1-4 | TRBV30 | CAWSGVGGRDEKLFF | TGTGCCTGGAGTGGAGTAGGGGGGAGAGATGAAAAACTGTTTTTT
TRBD2 | - | 16 | TRBJ2-3 | TRBV9 | CASSLSSGGRTDTQYF | TGTGCCAGCAGCCTATCTAGCGGGGGAAGGACAGATACGCAGTATTTT
- | - | 14 | TRBJ1-1 | TRBV4-1 | CASSDSRGHTEAFF | TGCGCCAGCAGCGATTCCAGGGGTCACACTGAAGCTTTCTTT
- | - | 12 | TRBJ1-1 | TRBV30 | CAWSAMGTEAFF | TGTGCCTGGAGTGCGATGGGTACTGAAGCTTTCTTT
- | - | 14 | TRBJ1-1 | TRBV5-1 | CASSLPAMNTEAFF | TGCGCCAGCAGCTTGCCTGCCATGAACACTGAAGCTTTCTTT
TRBD2 | - | 15 | TRBJ2-7 | TRBV7-8 | CASSATSGYLYEQYF | TGTGCCAGCAGCGCGACTAGCGGCTACCTTTACGAGCAGTACTTC
- | - | 13 | TRBJ2-7 | TRBV27 | CASSLADPGEQYF | TGTGCCAGCAGTTTAGCCGACCCTGGAGAGCAGTACTTC
- | - | 17 | TRBJ1-5 | TRBV28 | CASSFYQAARDNQPQHF | TGTGCCAGCAGTTTCTATCAGGCTGCTCGGGACAATCAGCCCCAGCATTTT
TRBD1 | - | 16 | TRBJ1-2 | TRBV13 | CASSFAGGEGYYGYTF | TGTGCCAGCAGCTTTGCAGGGGGCGAGGGGTACTATGGCTACACCTTC
- | - | 14 | TRBJ2-2 | TRBV19 | CASSIPYYTGELFF | TGTGCCAGTAGTATTCCTTATTACACCGGGGAGCTGTTTTTT
- | - | 18 | TRBJ2-3 | TRBV5-3 | CARSSAGRPPFGTDTQYF | TGTGCCAGAAGCTCGGCTGGCCGGCCCCCTTTCGGCACAGATACGCAGTATTTT
- | - | 12 | TRBJ2-5 | TRBV9 | CASSPRGETQYF | TGTGCCAGCAGCCCAAGGGGTGAGACCCAGTACTTC
TRBD2 | - | 17 | TRBJ2-1 | TRBV15 | CATSSPPTGGPRNEQFF | TGTGCCACCAGCAGCCCCCCAACGGGAGGGCCGAGAAATGAGCAGTTCTTC
- | - | 13 | TRBJ1-2 | TRBV6-6 | CASSSTAYYGYTF | TGTGCCAGCAGTTCGACGGCCTACTATGGCTACACCTTC
TRBD1 | - | 14 | TRBJ2-7 | TRBV7-2 | CASSYGTGTYEQYF | TGTGCCAGCAGCTACGGGACAGGCACCTACGAGCAGTACTTC
TRBD1 | - | 17 | TRBJ2-1 | TRBV28 | CASSTTRGQGPYNEQFF | TGTGCCAGCAGTACCACCCGGGGACAGGGACCCTACAATGAGCAGTTCTTC
TRBD1 | - | 18 | TRBJ2-6 | TRBV7-3 | CASSLWTGPYSGANVLTF | TGTGCCAGCAGCTTATGGACAGGGCCCTACTCTGGGGCCAACGTCCTGACTTTC
- | once | 15 | TRBJ2-1 | TRBV5-1 | CASSLGVGVYNEQFF | TGCGCCAGCAGCTTGGGGGTCGGGGTGTACAATGAGCAGTTCTTC
TRBD1 | - | 13 | TRBJ2-2 | TRBV6-1 | CATFRTGHGELFF | TGTGCCACCTTCCGGACAGGGCACGGGGAGCTGTTTTTT
- | - | 15 | TRBJ1-6 | TRBV27 | CASSFESSYNSPLHF | TGTGCCAGCAGCTTCGAGAGCTCCTATAATTCACCCCTCCACTTT
TRBD1 | - | 13 | TRBJ1-1 | TRBV27 | CASSPRGDSQAFF | TGTGCCAGCAGTCCCAGGGGGGATTCACAAGCTTTCTTT
TRBD2 | - | 15 | TRBJ2-1 | TRBV9 | CASSARGGPYNEQFF | TGTGCCAGCAGCGCCCGGGGGGGCCCCTACAATGAGCAGTTCTTC
- | - | 16 | TRBJ2-3 | TRBV10-1 | CASSDSSGSSTDTQYF | TGCGCCAGCAGTGATAGTTCGGGGAGCAGCACAGATACGCAGTATTTT
TRBD1 | - | 14 | TRBJ1-2 | TRBV28 | CASSLHRGQYGYTF | TGTGCCAGCAGTCTTCACAGGGGGCAATATGGCTACACCTTC
- | - | 15 | TRBJ2-1 | TRBV11-2 | CASSVDTRSYNEQFF | TGTGCCAGCAGCGTCGACACCCGCTCCTACAATGAGCAGTTCTTC
- | - | 14 | TRBJ2-7 | TRBV19 | CASSWGPDGNEQYF | TGTGCCAGTAGTTGGGGCCCCGACGGCAACGAGCAGTACTTC
TRBD2 | - | 15 | TRBJ2-1 | TRBV5-1 | CASSLGAGVYNEQFF | TGCGCCAGCAGCTTGGGAGCGGGGGTGTACAATGAGCAGTTCTTC
- | - | 15 | TRBJ1-1 | TRBV27 | CASSLSLGMNTEAFF | TGTGCCAGCAGTTTATCGCTGGGCATGAACACTGAAGCTTTCTTT
- | - | 15 | TRBJ2-2 | TRBV27 | CASSLWRGSTGELFF | TGTGCCAGCAGTTTATGGAGGGGGAGCACCGGGGAGCTGTTTTTT
- | - | 16 | TRBJ1-3 | TRBV7-6 | CASSLVGDSSGNTIYF | TGTGCCAGCAGCTTAGTAGGAGACAGCTCTGGAAACACCATATATTTT
TRBD1 | - | 16 | TRBJ1-4 | TRBV18 | CASSPGPGGPNEKLFF | TGTGCCAGCTCACCAGGGCCAGGGGGCCCTAATGAAAAACTGTTTTTT
- | - | 13 | TRBJ1-1 | TRBV27 | CASSLQGFTEAFF | TGTGCCAGCAGTTTACAGGGGTTCACTGAAGCTTTCTTT
- | few | 12 | TRBJ2-4 | TRBV6-4 | CASSRAKNIQYF | TGTGCCAGCAGTAGGGCCAAAAACATTCAGTACTTC
TRBD2 | - | 14 | TRBJ2-2 | TRBV25-1 | CASTGGENTGELFF | TGTGCCAGCACCGGGGGGGAGAACACCGGGGAGCTGTTTTTT
TRBD2 | - | 14 | TRBJ2-1 | TRBV9 | CASSHSGSMDEQFF | TGTGCCAGCAGTCATAGCGGGAGTATGGATGAGCAGTTCTTC
- | - | 16 | TRBJ2-1 | TRBV19 | CASSIVGGLAYNEQFF | TGTGCCAGTAGTATAGTCGGCGGCTTGGCCTACAATGAGCAGTTCTTC
TRBD2 | - | 19 | TRBJ2-1 | TRBV12-5 | CASGFGTGPGLAGEYEQFF | TGTGCTAGTGGTTTCGGGACAGGGCCGGGACTAGCGGGAGAGTATGAGCAGTTCTTC
TRBD2 | - | 16 | TRBJ2-5 | TRBV6-6 | CASSQLAGGPSETQYF | TGTGCCAGCAGTCAACTAGCGGGAGGGCCCTCAGAGACCCAGTACTTC
- | - | 13 | TRBJ1-4 | TRBV13 | CASSLFANEKLFF | TGTGCCAGCAGCTTATTTGCTAATGAAAAACTGTTTTTT
- | - | 15 | TRBJ1-5 | TRBV10-2 | CASSDVRGSNQPQHF | TGCGCCAGCAGTGACGTCAGGGGTAGCAATCAGCCCCAGCATTTT
- | - | 16 | TRBJ1-4 | TRBV25-1 | CASSEGNELEGEKLFF | TGTGCCAGCAGTGAAGGGAACGAGTTGGAGGGTGAAAAACTGTTTTTT
- | - | 14 | TRBJ2-7 | TRBV4-1 | CASSPGTNTYEQYF | TGCGCCAGCAGCCCGGGGACAAACACATACGAGCAGTACTTC
TRBD2 | - | 16 | TRBJ2-2 | TRBV6-5 | CASSSGLAQNTGELFF | TGTGCCAGCAGTTCCGGACTAGCGCAGAACACCGGGGAGCTGTTTTTT
- | - | 13 | TRBJ2-5 | TRBV28 | CASSLRKRYTQYF | TGTGCCAGCAGTTTAAGGAAGAGGTACACCCAGTACTTC
- | once | 12 | TRBJ2-3 | TRBV7-3 | CASSQAGDTQYF | TGTGCCAGCAGCCAAGCAGGGGATACGCAGTATTTT
- | - | 14 | TRBJ1-5 | TRBV6-5 | CASSYSGSNQPQHF | TGTGCCAGCAGTTACTCGGGCAGCAATCAGCCCCAGCATTTT